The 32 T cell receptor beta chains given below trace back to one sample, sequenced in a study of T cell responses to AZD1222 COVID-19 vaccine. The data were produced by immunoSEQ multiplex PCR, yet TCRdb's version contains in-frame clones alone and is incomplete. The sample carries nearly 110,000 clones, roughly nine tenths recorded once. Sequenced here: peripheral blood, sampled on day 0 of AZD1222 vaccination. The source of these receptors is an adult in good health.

The chain's CDR3 is CASSRGQGHGYTF. CDR3 DNA sequence: TGTGCCAGCAGCCGGGGACAGGGGCATGGCTACACCTTC. The chain recombines TRBV3-1 (or the pseudogene TRBV3-2) with TRBJ1-2; 10 bases agree with TRBD1. Trimming removed 4 bases from V and 6 bases from J; junction bases left unmatched: 2. Germline CDR1 LGHDT, CDR2 YNNKEL (reference sequence). The CDR3 is made up of 13 amino acids.

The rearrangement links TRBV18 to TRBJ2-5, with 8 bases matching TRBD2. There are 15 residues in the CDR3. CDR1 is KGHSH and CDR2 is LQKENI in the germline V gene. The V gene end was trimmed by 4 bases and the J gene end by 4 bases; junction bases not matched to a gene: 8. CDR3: CASSQSGSFGETQYF. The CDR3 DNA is TGTGCCAGCTCACAGAGCGGGAGTTTCGGAGAGACCCAGTACTTC.

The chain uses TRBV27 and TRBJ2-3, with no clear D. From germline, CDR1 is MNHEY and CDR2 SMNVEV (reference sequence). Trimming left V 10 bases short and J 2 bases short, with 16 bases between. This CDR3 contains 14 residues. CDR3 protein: CATQWTIYTDTQYF. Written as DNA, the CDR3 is TGTGCCACCCAATGGACCATTTACACAGATACGCAGTATTTT.

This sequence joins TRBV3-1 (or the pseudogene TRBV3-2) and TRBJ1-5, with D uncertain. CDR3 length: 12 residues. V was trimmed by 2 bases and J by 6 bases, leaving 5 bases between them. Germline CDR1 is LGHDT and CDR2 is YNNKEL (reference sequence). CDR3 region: CASSQSGQPQHF. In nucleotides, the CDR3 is TGTGCCAGCAGCCAATCCGGTCAGCCCCAGCATTTT.

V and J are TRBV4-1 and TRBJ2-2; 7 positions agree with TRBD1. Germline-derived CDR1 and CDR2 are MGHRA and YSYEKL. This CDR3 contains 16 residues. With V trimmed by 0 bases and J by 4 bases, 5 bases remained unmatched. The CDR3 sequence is CASSQEGQAFTGELFF. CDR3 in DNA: TGCGCCAGCAGCCAAGAAGGACAGGCGTTCACCGGGGAGCTGTTTTTT.

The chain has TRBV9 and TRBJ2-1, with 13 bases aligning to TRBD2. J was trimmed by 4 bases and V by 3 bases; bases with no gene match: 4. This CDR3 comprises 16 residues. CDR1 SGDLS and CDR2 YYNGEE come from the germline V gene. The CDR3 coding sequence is TGTGCCAGCAGCGGAGGGACTAGCGGGGAGTACAATGAGCAGTTCTTC. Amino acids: CASSGGTSGEYNEQFF.

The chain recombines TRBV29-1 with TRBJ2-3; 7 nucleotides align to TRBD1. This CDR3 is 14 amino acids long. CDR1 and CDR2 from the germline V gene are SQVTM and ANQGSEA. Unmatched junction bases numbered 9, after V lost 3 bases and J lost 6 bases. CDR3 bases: TGCAGCGTTGACAATGGGGGCAGGGGGGATACGCAGTATTTT. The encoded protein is CSVDNGGRGDTQYF.

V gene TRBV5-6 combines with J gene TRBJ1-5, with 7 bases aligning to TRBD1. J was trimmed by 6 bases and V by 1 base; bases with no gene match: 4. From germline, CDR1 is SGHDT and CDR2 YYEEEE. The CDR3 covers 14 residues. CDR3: CASSLTGAPQPQHF. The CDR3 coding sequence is TGTGCCAGCAGCTTGACAGGGGCGCCTCAGCCCCAGCATTTT.

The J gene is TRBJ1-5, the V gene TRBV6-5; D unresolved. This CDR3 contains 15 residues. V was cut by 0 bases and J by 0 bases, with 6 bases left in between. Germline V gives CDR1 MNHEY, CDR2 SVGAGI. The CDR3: CASSYSRYSNQPQHF. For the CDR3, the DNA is TGTGCCAGCAGTTACTCGAGGTATAGCAATCAGCCCCAGCATTTT.

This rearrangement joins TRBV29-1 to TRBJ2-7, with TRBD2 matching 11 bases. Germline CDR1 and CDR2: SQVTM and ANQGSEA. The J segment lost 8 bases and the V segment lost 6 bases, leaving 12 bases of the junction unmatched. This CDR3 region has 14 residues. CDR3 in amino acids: CSVEIAGGPSKQYF. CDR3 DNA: TGCAGCGTAGAGATAGCGGGAGGGCCATCGAAGCAGTACTTC.

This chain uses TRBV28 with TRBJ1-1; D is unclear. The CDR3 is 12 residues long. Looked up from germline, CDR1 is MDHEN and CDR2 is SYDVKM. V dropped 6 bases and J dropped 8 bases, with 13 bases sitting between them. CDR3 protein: CASRLQMGEAFF. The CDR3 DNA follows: TGTGCCAGCAGACTCCAAATGGGGGAAGCTTTCTTT. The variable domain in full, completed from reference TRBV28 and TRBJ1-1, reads DVKVTQSSRYLVKRTGEKVFLECVQDMDHENMFWYRQDPGLGLRLIYFSYDVKMKEKGDIPEGYSVSREKKERFSLILESASTNQTSMYLCASRLQMGEAFFGQGTRLTVV.

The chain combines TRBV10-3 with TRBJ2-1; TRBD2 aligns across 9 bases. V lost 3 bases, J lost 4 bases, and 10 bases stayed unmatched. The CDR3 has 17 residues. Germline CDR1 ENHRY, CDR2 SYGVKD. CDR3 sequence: CAISEGIAGVGYNEQFF. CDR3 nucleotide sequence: TGTGCCATCAGTGAAGGGATAGCGGGAGTAGGGTACAATGAGCAGTTCTTC.

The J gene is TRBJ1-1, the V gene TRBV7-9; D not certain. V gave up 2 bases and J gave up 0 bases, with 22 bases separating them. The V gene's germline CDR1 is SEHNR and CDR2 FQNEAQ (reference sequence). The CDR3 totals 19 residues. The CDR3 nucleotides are TGTGCCAGCAGCTTATATTTCGGAAGCGGGCGAGGAGTGAACACTGAAGCTTTCTTT. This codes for CASSLYFGSGRGVNTEAFF.

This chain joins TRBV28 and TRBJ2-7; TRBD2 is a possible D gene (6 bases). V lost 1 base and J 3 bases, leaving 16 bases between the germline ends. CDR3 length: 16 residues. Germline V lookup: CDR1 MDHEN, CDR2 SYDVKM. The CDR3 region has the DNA TGTGCCAGCAGTTTATATGACCCTTCTAGCGACTACGAGCAGTACTTC. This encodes CASSLYDPSSDYEQYF.

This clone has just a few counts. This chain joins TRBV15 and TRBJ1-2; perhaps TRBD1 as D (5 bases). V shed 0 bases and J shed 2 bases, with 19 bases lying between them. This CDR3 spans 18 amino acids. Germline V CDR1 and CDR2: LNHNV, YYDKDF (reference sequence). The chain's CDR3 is CATSREGGRPYPNYGYTF. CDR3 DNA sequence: TGTGCCACCAGCAGAGAGGGGGGTAGGCCCTATCCAAACTATGGCTACACCTTC.

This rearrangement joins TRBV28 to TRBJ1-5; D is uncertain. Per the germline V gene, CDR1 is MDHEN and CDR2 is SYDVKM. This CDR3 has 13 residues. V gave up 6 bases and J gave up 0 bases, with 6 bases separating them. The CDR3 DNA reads TGTGCCAGCAGACTTGATAGCAATCAGCCCCAGCATTTT. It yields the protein CASRLDSNQPQHF.

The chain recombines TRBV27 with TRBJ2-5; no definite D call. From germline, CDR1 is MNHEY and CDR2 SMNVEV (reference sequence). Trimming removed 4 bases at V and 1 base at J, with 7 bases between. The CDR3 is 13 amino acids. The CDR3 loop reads CASSSQPQETQYF. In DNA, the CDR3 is TGTGCCAGCAGTTCACAGCCCCAAGAGACCCAGTACTTC.

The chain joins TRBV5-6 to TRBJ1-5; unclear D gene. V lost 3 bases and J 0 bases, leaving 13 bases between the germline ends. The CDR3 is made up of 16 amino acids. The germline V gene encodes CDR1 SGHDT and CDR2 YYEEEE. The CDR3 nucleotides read TGTGCCAGCAGCTCCTATTCACAGTTTAGCAATCAGCCCCAGCATTTT. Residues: CASSSYSQFSNQPQHF. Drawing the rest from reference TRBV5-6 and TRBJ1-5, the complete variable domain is DAGVTQSPTHLIKTRGQQVTLRCSPKSGHDTVSWYQQALGQGPQFIFQYYEEEERQRGNFPDRFSGHQFPNYSSELNVNALLLGDSALYLCASSSYSQFSNQPQHFGDGTRLSIL.

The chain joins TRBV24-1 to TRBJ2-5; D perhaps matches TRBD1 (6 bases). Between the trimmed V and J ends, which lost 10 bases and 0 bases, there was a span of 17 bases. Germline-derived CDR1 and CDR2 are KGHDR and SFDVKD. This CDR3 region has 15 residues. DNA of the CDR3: TGTGCCACGAGACCATCAGGGGCAGACCAAGAGACCCAGTACTTC. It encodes CATRPSGADQETQYF.

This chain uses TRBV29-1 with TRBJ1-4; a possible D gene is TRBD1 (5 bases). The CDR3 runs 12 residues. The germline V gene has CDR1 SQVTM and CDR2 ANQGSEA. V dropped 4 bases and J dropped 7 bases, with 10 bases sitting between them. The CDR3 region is CSVATVGEKLFF. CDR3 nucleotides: TGCAGCGTTGCGACAGTGGGTGAAAAACTGTTTTTT. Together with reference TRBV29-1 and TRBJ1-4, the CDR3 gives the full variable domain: SAVISQKPSRDICQRGTSLTIQCQVDSQVTMMFWYRQQPGQSLTLIATANQGSEATYESGFVIDKFPISRPNLTFSTLTVSNMSPEDSSIYLCSVATVGEKLFFGSGTQLSVL.

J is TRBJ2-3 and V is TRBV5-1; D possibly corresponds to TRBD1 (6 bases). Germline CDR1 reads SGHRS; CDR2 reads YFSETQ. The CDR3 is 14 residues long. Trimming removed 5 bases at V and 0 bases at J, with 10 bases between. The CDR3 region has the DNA TGCGCCAGCAGGGGGACATTTAGCACAGATACGCAGTATTTT. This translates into CASRGTFSTDTQYF. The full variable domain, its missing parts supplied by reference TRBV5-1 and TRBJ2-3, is KAGVTQTPRYLIKTRGQQVTLSCSPISGHRSVSWYQQTPGQGLQFLFEYFSETQRNKGNFPGRFSGRQFSNSRSEMNVSTLELGDSALYLCASRGTFSTDTQYFGPGTRLTVL.

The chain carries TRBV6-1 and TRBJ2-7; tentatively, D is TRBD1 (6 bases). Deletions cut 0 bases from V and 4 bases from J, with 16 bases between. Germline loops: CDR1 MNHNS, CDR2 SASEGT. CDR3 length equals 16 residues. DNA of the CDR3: TGTGCCAGCAGTGAAGCTTTGGGGACGGGGACATACGAGCAGTACTTC. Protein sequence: CASSEALGTGTYEQYF.

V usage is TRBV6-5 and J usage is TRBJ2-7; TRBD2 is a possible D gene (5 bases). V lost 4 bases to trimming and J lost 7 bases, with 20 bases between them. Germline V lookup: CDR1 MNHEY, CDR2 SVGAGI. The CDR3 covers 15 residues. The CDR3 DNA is TGTGCCAGCAGTTTCTCTTCCGGGGTTCTGGAGGAGCAGTACTTC. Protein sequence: CASSFSSGVLEEQYF.

The DNA for the CDR3 is TGTGCCAGCAGCTTTCGGGACTCTAGATACGAGCAGTACTTC. Translation gives CASSFRDSRYEQYF. V gene TRBV7-2 combines with J gene TRBJ2-7, with a tentative D call TRBD2 (6 bases). Germline loops: CDR1 SGHTA, CDR2 FQGNSA. The V and J ends lost 3 bases and 4 bases respectively, with 13 bases between them. The length of the CDR3 is 14 residues.

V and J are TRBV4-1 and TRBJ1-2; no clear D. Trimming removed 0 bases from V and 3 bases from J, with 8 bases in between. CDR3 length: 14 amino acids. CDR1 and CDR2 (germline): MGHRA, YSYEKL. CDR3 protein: CASSQEDGDYGYTF. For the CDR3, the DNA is TGCGCCAGCAGCCAAGAGGACGGAGACTATGGCTACACCTTC.

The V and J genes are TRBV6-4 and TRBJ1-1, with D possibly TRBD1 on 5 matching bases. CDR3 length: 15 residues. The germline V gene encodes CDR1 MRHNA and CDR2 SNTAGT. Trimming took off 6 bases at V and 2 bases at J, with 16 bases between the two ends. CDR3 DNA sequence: TGTGCCAGCAGCCGAGGCGGGGGGGTAAACACTGAAGCTTTCTTT. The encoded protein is CASSRGGGVNTEAFF.

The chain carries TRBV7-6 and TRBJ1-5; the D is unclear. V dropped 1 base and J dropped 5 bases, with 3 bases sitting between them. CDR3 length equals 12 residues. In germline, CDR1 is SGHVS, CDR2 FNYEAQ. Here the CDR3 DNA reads TGTGCCAGCAGCTTAGTGGATCAGCCCCAGCATTTT. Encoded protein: CASSLVDQPQHF.

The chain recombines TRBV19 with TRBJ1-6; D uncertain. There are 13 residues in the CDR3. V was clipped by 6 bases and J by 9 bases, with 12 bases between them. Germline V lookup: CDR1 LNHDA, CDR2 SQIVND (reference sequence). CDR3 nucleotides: TGTGCCAGTAGAGAAGGGATTTTTTCACCCCTCCACTTT. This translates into CASREGIFSPLHF.

The CDR3 DNA follows: TGTGCCAGCGACAGGGAGAAAGAGACCCAGTACTTC. This sequence encodes CASDREKETQYF. The rearrangement links TRBV7-9 to TRBJ2-5; 7 bases are a match to TRBD1. Germline-derived CDR1 and CDR2 are SEHNR and FQNEAQ (reference sequence). Germline trimming cut 8 bases from V and 3 bases from J; bases unmatched to any gene: 3. This CDR3 has 12 amino acids. The variable domain in full, completed from reference TRBV7-9 and TRBJ2-5, reads DTGVSQNPRHKITKRGQNVTFRCDPISEHNRLYWYRQTLGQGPEFLTYFQNEAQLEKSRLLSDRFSAERPKGSFSTLEIQRTEQGDSAMYLCASDREKETQYFGPGTRLLVL.

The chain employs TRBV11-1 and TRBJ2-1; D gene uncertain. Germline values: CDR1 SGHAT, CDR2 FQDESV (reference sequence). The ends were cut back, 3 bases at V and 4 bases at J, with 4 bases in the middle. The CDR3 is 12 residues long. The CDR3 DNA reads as TGTGCCAGCAGCTTTATTTACAATGAGCAGTTCTTC. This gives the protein CASSFIYNEQFF.

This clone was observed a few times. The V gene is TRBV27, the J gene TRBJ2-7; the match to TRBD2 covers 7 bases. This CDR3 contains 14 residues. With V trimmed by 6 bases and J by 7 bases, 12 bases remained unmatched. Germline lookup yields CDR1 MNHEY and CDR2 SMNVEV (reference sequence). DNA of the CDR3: TGTGCCAGCAGGCCAATCACCGACGGGAGGGAGCAGTACTTC. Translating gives CASRPITDGREQYF.

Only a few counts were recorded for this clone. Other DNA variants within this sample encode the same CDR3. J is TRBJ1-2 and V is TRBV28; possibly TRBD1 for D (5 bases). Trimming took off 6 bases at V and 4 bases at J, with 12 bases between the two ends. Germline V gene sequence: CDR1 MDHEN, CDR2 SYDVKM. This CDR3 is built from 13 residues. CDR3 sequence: CASSRTGLYGYTF. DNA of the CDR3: TGTGCCAGCAGCAGAACAGGACTCTATGGCTACACCTTC.